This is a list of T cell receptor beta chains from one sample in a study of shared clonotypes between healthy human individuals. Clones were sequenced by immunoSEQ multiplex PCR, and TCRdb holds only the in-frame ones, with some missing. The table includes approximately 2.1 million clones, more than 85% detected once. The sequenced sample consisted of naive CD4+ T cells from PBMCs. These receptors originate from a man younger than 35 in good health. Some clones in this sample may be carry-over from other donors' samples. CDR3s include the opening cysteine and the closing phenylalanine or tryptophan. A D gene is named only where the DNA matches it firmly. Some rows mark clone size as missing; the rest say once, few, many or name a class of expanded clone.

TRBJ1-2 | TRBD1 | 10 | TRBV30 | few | CASTGDGYTF | TGTGCCTCGACAGGGGACGGCTACACCTTC
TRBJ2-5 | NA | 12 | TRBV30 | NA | CAGTGSGETQYF | TGTGCCGGTACGGGCAGTGGAGAGACCCAGTACTTC
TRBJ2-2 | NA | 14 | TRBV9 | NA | CASSLTSNTGELFF | TGTGCCAGCAGCCTTACGTCGAACACCGGGGAGCTGTTTTTT
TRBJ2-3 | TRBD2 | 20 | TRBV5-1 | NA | CASSLARGLAGYISTDTQYF | TGCGCCAGCAGCTTGGCCAGGGGACTAGCGGGATATATTAGCACAGATACGCAGTATTTT
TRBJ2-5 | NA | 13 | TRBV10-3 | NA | CAISESIQETQYF | TGTGCCATCAGTGAATCTATTCAAGAGACCCAGTACTTC
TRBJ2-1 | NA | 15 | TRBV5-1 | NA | CASSPAESSYNEQFF | TGCGCCAGCAGCCCCGCCGAAAGCTCCTACAATGAGCAGTTCTTC
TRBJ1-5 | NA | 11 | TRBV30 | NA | CAYSEGQPQHF | TGTGCCTACTCGGAGGGGCAGCCCCAGCATTTT
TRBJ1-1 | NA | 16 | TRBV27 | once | CASNFLNLGSNTEAFF | TGTGCCAGCAATTTCCTAAATTTGGGGTCGAACACTGAAGCTTTCTTT
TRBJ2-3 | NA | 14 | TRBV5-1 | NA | CASRGVTSTDTQYF | TGCGCCAGCAGGGGCGTAACTTCGACAGATACGCAGTATTTT
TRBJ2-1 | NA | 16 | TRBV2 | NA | CASGSREAGSYNEQFF | TGTGCCAGCGGCAGTAGAGAAGCCGGATCCTACAATGAGCAGTTCTTC
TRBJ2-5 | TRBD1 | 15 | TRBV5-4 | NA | CASSHRDRGAETQYF | TGTGCCAGCAGCCACCGGGACAGGGGCGCCGAGACCCAGTACTTC
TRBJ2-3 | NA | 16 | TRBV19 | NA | CASSGGPGRPTDTQYF | TGTGCCAGCAGCGGAGGGCCGGGCCGCCCTACAGATACGCAGTATTTT
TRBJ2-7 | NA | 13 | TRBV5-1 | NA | CASSDPPIGGQYF | TGCGCCAGCAGCGACCCCCCAATAGGAGGGCAGTACTTC
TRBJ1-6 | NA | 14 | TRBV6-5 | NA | CASSYNRRDSPLHF | TGTGCCAGCAGTTATAACAGGAGGGATTCACCCCTCCACTTT
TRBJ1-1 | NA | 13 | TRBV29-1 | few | CSVVVQTNTEAFF | TGCAGCGTTGTGGTACAGACGAACACTGAAGCTTTCTTT
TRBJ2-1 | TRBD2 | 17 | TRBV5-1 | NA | CASSLDPSGRYGNEQFF | TGCGCCAGCAGCTTGGACCCTAGCGGGAGGTATGGAAATGAGCAGTTCTTC
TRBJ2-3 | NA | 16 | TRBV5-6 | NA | CASSKILGSSTDTQYF | TGTGCCAGCAGCAAAATTCTCGGGTCTAGCACAGATACGCAGTATTTT
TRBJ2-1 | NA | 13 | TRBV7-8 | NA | CASSVLGLDLQFF | TGTGCCAGCAGCGTCTTGGGATTGGACCTTCAGTTCTTC
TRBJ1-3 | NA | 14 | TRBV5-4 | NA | CASSFPLSGNTIYF | TGTGCCAGCAGCTTCCCCCTCTCTGGAAACACCATATATTTT
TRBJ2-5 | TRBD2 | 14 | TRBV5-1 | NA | CASSLNSGEETQYF | TGCGCCAGCAGCTTGAATAGCGGGGAAGAGACCCAGTACTTC
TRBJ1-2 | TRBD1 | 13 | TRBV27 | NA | CASRDRVNYGYTF | TGTGCCAGCAGGGACAGGGTTAACTATGGCTACACCTTC
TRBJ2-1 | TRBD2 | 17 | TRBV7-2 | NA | CASSLVVAGGYYNEQFF | TGTGCCAGCAGCTTAGTGGTGGCGGGAGGCTACTACAATGAGCAGTTCTTC
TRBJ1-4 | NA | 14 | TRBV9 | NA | CASSSGWNSEKLFF | TGTGCCAGCAGCTCCGGATGGAACAGTGAAAAACTGTTTTTT
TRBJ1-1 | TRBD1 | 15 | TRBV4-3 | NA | CASSQNRGANTEAFF | TGCGCCAGCAGCCAAAACAGGGGAGCGAACACTGAAGCTTTCTTT
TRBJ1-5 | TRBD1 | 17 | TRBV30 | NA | CAWSAGTGDYSNQPQHF | TGTGCCTGGAGTGCCGGGACAGGGGACTATAGCAATCAGCCCCAGCATTTT
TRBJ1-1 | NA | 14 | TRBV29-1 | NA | CSVVNLWANTEAFF | TGCAGCGTTGTTAACCTTTGGGCGAACACTGAAGCTTTCTTT